This record concerns one T cell receptor beta chain sequence. The source of the sample is a study of blood T cell repertoires in COVID-19. The overall study: Sources were T cells, B-cell-depleted T cells, or PBMCs; the material itself was cDNA or gDNA.

Original methodology: Estimated nucleated cell counts came from reference gene primer amplification. Profiled with immunoSEQ multiplex PCR; TCRdb holds only in-frame clones, not every one. V, J and clone size are taken as reported in that table, and D and trimming were inferred from the DNA itself. The table shows roughly 380,000 clones, with roughly 85% occurring only once. Losses at the gene ends were 1 base for V and 3 bases for J; bases not matched to a gene: 8. The CDR3 runs to 18 residues. The germline V gene encodes CDR1 SGHVS and CDR2 FQNEAQ. This TCR derives from a woman between 18 and 29 years old with acute or convalescent COVID-19. This chain connects TRBV7-8 to TRBJ2-2, with 10 nucleotides matching TRBD1. Sequenced input: peripheral blood. The DNA of the CDR3 is TGTGCCAGCAGCTTAGTAAGACAGGGGGCGTTCGACACCGGGGAGCTGTTTTTT. It specifies CASSLVRQGAFDTGELFF.